Below are 32 T cell receptor beta chains sequenced from a single sample in a study of OX40 agonist ivuxolimab in advanced cancers. Generated by immunoSEQ multiplex PCR, the TCRdb table keeps only in-frame clones and is missing some. The sample has more than 50,000 clones; just over 85% are singletons. This specimen consisted of CD4+ or CD8+ T cells sorted from blood, obtained in a trial of the OX40 agonist ivuxolimab. The receptors come from an adult with an advanced solid tumor such as melanoma, head and neck, liver or kidney cancer.

The chain carries TRBV7-3 and TRBJ2-6; no clear D. The CDR3 length is 15 residues. Trimming cost V 3 bases and J 2 bases, with 8 bases left between them. The germline V gene encodes CDR1 SGHTA and CDR2 FQGTGA. In DNA form, the CDR3 reads TGTGCCAGCAGCTTCTTCCCCCCTGGGGCCAACGTCCTGACTTTC. Translated: CASSFFPPGANVLTF.

The gene calls are TRBV2 and TRBJ1-5, with 11 bases matching TRBD1. Unmatched junction bases numbered 12, after V lost 8 bases and J lost 0 bases. Germline V gene lookup returns CDR1 SNHLY and CDR2 FYNNEI. The CDR3 consists of 18 residues. The DNA for the CDR3 is TGTGCCAGCCACCCGGGCGGGACAGGGGGGTTTAGCAATCAGCCCCAGCATTTT. Protein: CASHPGGTGGFSNQPQHF.

This clone has more than one count but fewer than ten. This chain links TRBV18 with TRBJ2-1; 7 bases align to TRBD1. This CDR3 is 15 amino acids long. Germline CDR1 and CDR2: KGHSH and LQKENI. V gave up 2 bases and J gave up 3 bases; unmatched junction bases: 4. CDR3 amino acids: CASSPIRDSYNEQFF. Written as DNA, the CDR3 is TGTGCCAGCTCACCAATCCGGGACAGCTACAATGAGCAGTTCTTC.

The J gene is TRBJ2-3, the V gene TRBV19; TRBD2 matches 9 bases. The CDR3 is 15 amino acids. With 3 bases clipped from V and 1 base from J, the junction kept 2 bases outside the gene matches. Per germline, CDR1 LNHDA and CDR2 SQIVND (reference sequence). The CDR3 protein is CASSIKRGGTDTQYF. For the CDR3, the DNA is TGTGCCAGTAGTATTAAGCGGGGGGGCACAGATACGCAGTATTTT.

The chain couples TRBV2 to TRBJ1-5; D unclear. V was shortened by 6 bases and J by 4 bases, with 16 bases between the two germline ends. Per germline, CDR1 SNHLY and CDR2 FYNNEI. This CDR3 spans 15 amino acids. CDR3 sequence: CASSSFTNQNQPQHF. The CDR3 DNA reads as TGTGCCAGCAGCTCATTCACCAATCAAAATCAGCCCCAGCATTTT.

The chain combines TRBV19 with TRBJ2-6; perhaps TRBD1 as D (6 bases). Trimming left V 2 bases short and J 3 bases short, with 20 bases between. The CDR3 has 19 amino acids. CDR1 and CDR2 (germline): LNHDA, SQIVND (reference sequence). The CDR3 DNA follows: TGTGCCAGTAGTATAAGGGGACCCTTACAGGGCTTTGGGGCCAACGTCCTGACTTTC. Residues: CASSIRGPLQGFGANVLTF.

This sequence joins TRBV20-1 and TRBJ2-7, with a tentative D call TRBD1 (5 bases). The CDR3 covers 11 residues. Looked up from germline, CDR1 is DFQATT and CDR2 is SNEGSKA (reference sequence). Trimming pared 6 bases from V and 1 base from J, leaving 7 bases between. The CDR3 region has the DNA TGCAGTGCCCAGGGATCCTACGAGCAGTACTTC. Translating it yields CSAQGSYEQYF.

The chain employs TRBV2 and TRBJ1-2; 7 positions match TRBD1. The J segment lost 7 bases and the V segment lost 4 bases, leaving 9 bases of the junction unmatched. The CDR3 has 14 amino acids. Germline CDR1 SNHLY, CDR2 FYNNEI. This CDR3 reads CASSGGQSIGGYTF. The CDR3 DNA is TGTGCCAGCAGTGGGGGACAGTCGATAGGTGGCTACACCTTC.

Concerning this clone itself: The sample has other DNA sequences that encode this CDR3 too. The rearrangement links TRBV7-8 to TRBJ2-7; no reliable D call. This CDR3 contains 13 residues. Trimming cost V 0 bases and J 2 bases, with 5 bases left between them. Germline V CDR1 and CDR2: SGHVS, FQNEAQ. CDR3 in amino acids: CASSLAGAYEQYF. CDR3 DNA sequence: TGTGCCAGCAGCTTAGCTGGGGCCTACGAGCAGTACTTC. The complete variable domain, with remaining parts taken from reference TRBV7-8 and TRBJ2-7, reads GAGVSQSPRYKVAKRGQDVALRCDPISGHVSLFWYQQALGQGPEFLTYFQNEAQLDKSGLPSDRFFAERPEGSVSTLKIQRTQQEDSAVYLCASSLAGAYEQYFGPGTRLTVT.

The rearrangement uses TRBV19 and TRBJ2-3; 8 bases match TRBD2. Germline assignment: CDR1 LNHDA and CDR2 SQIVND (reference sequence). Unmatched junction bases numbered 18, after V lost 3 bases and J lost 4 bases. CDR3 length: 19 amino acids. The CDR3 loop reads CASSIRGLPKREYSDTQYF. As DNA, the CDR3 is TGTGCCAGTAGTATCCGTGGTTTACCGAAGCGGGAGTATTCAGATACGCAGTATTTT. The full variable domain, completed using reference TRBV19 and TRBJ2-3, is DGGITQSPKYLFRKEGQNVTLSCEQNLNHDAMYWYRQDPGQGLRLIYYSQIVNDFQKGDIAEGYSVSREKKESFPLTVTSAQKNPTAFYLCASSIRGLPKREYSDTQYFGPGTRLTVL.

Here the CDR3 DNA reads TGTGCCAGCAGCTCCGGGCCTATTAACTATGGCTACACCTTC. Its protein product is CASSSGPINYGYTF. The chain joins TRBV6-5 to TRBJ1-2; D remains unclear. The V end lost 6 bases, the J end lost 1 base, and 12 bases lay between the germline ends. The CDR3 has 14 amino acids. Germline V lookup: CDR1 MNHEY, CDR2 SVGAGI.

The rearrangement links TRBV27 to TRBJ1-2; unclear D gene. Trimming shortened V by 4 bases and J by 5 bases, and 14 bases separated the two germline ends. Germline CDR1 and CDR2: MNHEY and SMNVEV (reference sequence). The CDR3 contains 14 residues. In nucleotides, the CDR3 is TGTGCCAGCAGTTCCGCCGGGAATCGTTATGGCTACACCTTC. This translates into CASSSAGNRYGYTF.

CDR3 protein: CASSQENSLSNQPQHF. The CDR3 DNA is TGCGCCAGCAGCCAAGAAAACTCGCTGAGCAATCAGCCCCAGCATTTT. This chain links TRBV4-1 with TRBJ1-5; D uncertain. The CDR3 length is 16 residues. Germline V lookup: CDR1 MGHRA, CDR2 YSYEKL. V gave up 0 bases and J gave up 1 base, with 10 bases separating them.

The chain carries TRBV25-1 and TRBJ1-1, with 7 nucleotides matching TRBD1. This CDR3 region has 15 residues. Germline assignment: CDR1 MGHDK and CDR2 SYGVNS. J gave up 2 bases and V 3 bases, and 6 bases lay outside the gene matches. CDR3: CASSEPGTANTEAFF. DNA of the CDR3: TGTGCCAGCAGTGAGCCCGGGACAGCAAACACTGAAGCTTTCTTT.

The chain links TRBV5-6 to TRBJ2-3; TRBD2 matches at 8 bases. Germline CDR1 and CDR2: SGHDT and YYEEEE. The CDR3 consists of 16 residues. Trimming at V came to 0 bases and at J to 3 bases, leaving 6 bases not matched to a gene. The CDR3 sequence: CASSLDGRAGTDTQYF. The CDR3 DNA is TGTGCCAGCAGCTTGGACGGGAGGGCCGGAACAGATACGCAGTATTTT.

The chain employs TRBV6-5 and TRBJ1-1, with TRBD1 matching 7 bases. Germline V lookup: CDR1 MNHEY, CDR2 SVGAGI. The CDR3 sequence is 13 residues long. The ends lost 5 bases at V and 1 base at J; junction bases unmatched: 1. The CDR3 protein is CASSKGANTEAFF. CDR3 nucleotides: TGTGCCAGCAGTAAGGGGGCGAACACTGAAGCTTTCTTT.

The chain uses TRBV29-1 and TRBJ2-7, with D unclear. V dropped 0 bases and J dropped 7 bases, with 4 bases sitting between them. This CDR3 has 10 amino acids. The germline gives CDR1 SQVTM, CDR2 ANQGSEA. The CDR3 bases are TGCAGCGTTGAAGAGACAGAGCAGTACTTC. This translates into CSVEETEQYF.

J is TRBJ1-2 and V is TRBV18; D is uncertain. The CDR3 runs 12 residues. With 1 base removed from V and 6 bases from J, the gap between germline ends came to 6 bases. The V gene's germline CDR1 is KGHSH and CDR2 LQKENI. CDR3 in amino acids: CASSPRADGYTF. The CDR3 nucleotides read TGTGCCAGCTCACCACGGGCTGATGGCTACACCTTC.

V and J are TRBV10-3 and TRBJ1-1; D not certain. The germline CDR1 and CDR2 sequences are ENHRY and SYGVKD. V was trimmed by 3 bases and J by 4 bases, leaving 6 bases between them. CDR3 size: 12 residues. CDR3 in DNA: TGTGCCATCAGTGAAGGGAGCACTGAAGCTTTCTTT. Translation: CAISEGSTEAFF.

CDR3 bases: TGCGCCAGCAGCGCCGACAGGGCCGGACATGGCTACACCTTC. This sequence encodes CASSADRAGHGYTF. This sequence joins TRBV5-1 and TRBJ1-2; 7 bases map to TRBD1. V lost 4 bases and J lost 6; bases outside the gene matches: 9. Germline V gives CDR1 SGHRS, CDR2 YFSETQ. CDR3 length: 14 amino acids.

This chain connects TRBV2 to TRBJ2-7; TRBD1 agrees at 11 bases. This CDR3 is built from 14 residues. CDR1 is SNHLY, CDR2 FYNNEI, per germline. The ends lost 6 bases at V and 6 bases at J; junction bases unmatched: 7. CDR3 loop: CASSRTGGPGEQYF. CDR3 coding DNA: TGTGCCAGCAGCCGGACAGGGGGCCCGGGCGAGCAGTACTTC.

The genes are TRBV29-1 and TRBJ2-1; 11 nucleotides align to TRBD1. V dropped 5 bases and J dropped 4; count of bases not matched to a gene: 13. Germline assignment: CDR1 SQVTM and CDR2 ANQGSEA. The CDR3 is 17 residues long. CDR3 sequence: CSVKRKPGQGVYNEQFF. The CDR3 DNA reads as TGCAGCGTTAAACGCAAACCGGGACAGGGGGTTTACAATGAGCAGTTCTTC.

The chain is built from TRBV7-9 and TRBJ1-4; D uncertain. Germline V CDR1 and CDR2: SEHNR, FQNEAQ (reference sequence). The CDR3 spans 11 residues. The germline V and J ends were trimmed by 9 bases and 8 bases, with 10 bases remaining between them. The CDR3 DNA reads as TGTGCCAGTGAAACGTTCGAAAAACTGTTTTTT. It encodes CASETFEKLFF.

The chain has TRBV4-1 and TRBJ2-5; TRBD2 agrees at 13 bases. Unmatched junction bases numbered 2, after V lost 0 bases and J lost 1 base. Germline assignment: CDR1 MGHRA and CDR2 YSYEKL. The CDR3 has 17 residues. CDR3 coding DNA: TGCGCCAGCAGCCAAGATGGACTAGCGGGGGCCCAAGAGACCCAGTACTTC. Translating it yields CASSQDGLAGAQETQYF.

The chain combines TRBV19 with TRBJ1-2, with D perhaps TRBD1 (5 bases). V gave up 8 bases and J gave up 1 base, with 8 bases separating them. The CDR3 contains 12 residues. CDR1 LNHDA and CDR2 SQIVND come from the germline V gene (reference sequence). CDR3 amino acids: CASWGRNYGYTF. The CDR3, as DNA: TGTGCCAGTTGGGGACGTAACTATGGCTACACCTTC.

This rearrangement joins TRBV5-4 to TRBJ2-7; D gene unclear. CDR1 is SGHNT and CDR2 is YYREEE in the germline V gene (reference sequence). Deletions cut 4 bases from V and 7 bases from J, with 15 bases between. This CDR3 comprises 13 residues. DNA of the CDR3: TGTGCCAGCAGCCCCCAAAATGCGTTGGAGCAGTACTTC. Its protein product is CASSPQNALEQYF.

The chain couples TRBV11-2 to TRBJ1-1, with 7 nucleotides matching TRBD1. Trimming removed 5 bases from V and 9 bases from J; junction bases left unmatched: 9. CDR1 and CDR2 from the germline V gene are SGHAT and FQNNGV. The CDR3 length is 13 residues. The CDR3 region has the DNA TGTGCCAGCAGCCCGACAGGGCCGGGGAAAGCTTTCTTT. This sequence encodes CASSPTGPGKAFF.

The table lists this clone with a few counts. The rearrangement joins TRBV6-1 to TRBJ2-3; TRBD2 is a possible D gene (6 bases). Germline assignment: CDR1 MNHNS and CDR2 SASEGT. The CDR3 loop spans 15 amino acids. Trimming took off 2 bases at V and 3 bases at J, with 12 bases between the two ends. This CDR3 is CASSETAGRTDTQYF. The CDR3 DNA reads TGTGCCAGCAGTGAAACGGCAGGGAGGACAGATACGCAGTATTTT.

This clone was counted once. The rearrangement links TRBV19 to TRBJ1-1, with D perhaps TRBD1 (5 bases). The CDR3 totals 14 residues. Germline loops: CDR1 LNHDA, CDR2 SQIVND (reference sequence). The V and J ends lost 5 bases and 1 base respectively, with 11 bases between them. In nucleotides, the CDR3 is TGTGCCAGTAGTCCGGGGGGATGGAACACTGAAGCTTTCTTT. It translates to CASSPGGWNTEAFF.

This clone is a singleton in its sample. The J gene is TRBJ2-3, the V gene TRBV28; the match to TRBD2 covers 7 bases. This CDR3 is 15 amino acids long. V lost 6 bases to trimming and J lost 2 bases; unmatched junction nucleotides: 8. Germline-derived CDR1 and CDR2 are MDHEN and SYDVKM. CDR3 in amino acids: CASSSASGNTDTQYF. The CDR3 region has the DNA TGTGCCAGCAGCTCTGCTAGCGGCAACACAGATACGCAGTATTTT.

J is TRBJ1-6 and V is TRBV2; D gene uncertain. V lost 5 bases, J lost 11 bases, and 4 bases lay in between. The CDR3 contains 10 residues. Germline-derived CDR1 and CDR2 are SNHLY and FYNNEI. This CDR3 is CASSITPLHF. CDR3 nucleotide sequence: TGTGCCAGCAGTATCACACCCCTCCACTTT. Drawing the rest from reference TRBV2 and TRBJ1-6, the complete variable domain is EPEVTQTPSHQVTQMGQEVILRCVPISNHLYFYWYRQILGQKVEFLVSFYNNEISEKSEIFDDQFSVERPDGSNFTLKIRSTKLEDSAMYFCASSITPLHFGNGTRLTVT.

The rearrangement joins TRBV9 to TRBJ1-2, with 8 bases aligning to TRBD1. The CDR3 has 16 residues. With 4 bases clipped from V and 6 bases from J, the junction kept 14 bases outside the gene matches. Germline CDR1 is SGDLS and CDR2 is YYNGEE. The CDR3 sequence: CASSPRGGQGAHGYTF. The CDR3 DNA reads TGTGCCAGCAGCCCCAGGGGGGGGCAGGGGGCGCATGGCTACACCTTC.